Below are 15 T cell receptor beta chains sequenced from a single sample in a study of graft-versus-host responses after intestinal transplantation. Their recognized antigens are unknown. The protocol was immunoSEQ multiplex PCR, while the TCRdb copy is restricted to in-frame clones and leaves out a portion. The table lists 75,000 to 100,000 clones, 91% of them singletons. The sample here was unstimulated CD4+ T cells sorted from spleen or lymph node cells, taken before transplant. All receptors come from a human donor who was the organ donor for an intestinal transplant.

V and J are TRBV19 and TRBJ2-5, with 7 bases identical to TRBD1. J was trimmed by 5 bases and V by 7 bases; bases with no gene match: 7. Germline V gives CDR1 LNHDA, CDR2 SQIVND (reference sequence). This CDR3 has 13 amino acids. CDR3 coding DNA: TGTGCCAGTAACCACAGGGGTGGGGAGACCCAGTACTTC. Translated, it gives CASNHRGGETQYF.

This chain links TRBV27 with TRBJ1-6; possibly TRBD1 for D (5 bases). The CDR3 is 13 residues long. The ends were cut back, 2 bases at V and 11 bases at J, with 10 bases in the middle. Germline loops: CDR1 MNHEY, CDR2 SMNVEV (reference sequence). The CDR3 coding sequence is TGTGCCAGCAGTTTAGGCGGGGGACCACCCCTCCACTTT. It translates to CASSLGGGPPLHF.

Turning to this clone: The germline gene is not matched at one end of the junction; a read error may be the cause. This sequence joins TRBV7-8 and TRBJ1-5; possibly TRBD1 for D (5 bases). The CDR3 spans 20 residues. The germline gives CDR1 SGHVS, CDR2 FQNEAQ. The CDR3 region has the DNA TGTGCCAGCAGCCTAGCCCCGGGACCCGACGGGGACTATAGCAATCAGCCCCAGCATTTT. Its protein product is CASSLAPGPDGDYSNQPQHF.

This clone has only one observation. The chain recombines TRBV28 with TRBJ1-1, with D tentatively TRBD1 (6 bases). This CDR3 is built from 11 residues. V was shortened by 10 bases and J by 6 bases, with 12 bases between the two germline ends. CDR1 and CDR2 from the germline V gene are MDHEN and SYDVKM. CDR3 amino acids: CATCRGPEAFF. The DNA of the CDR3 is TGTGCCACCTGCAGGGGCCCTGAAGCTTTCTTT.

This chain uses TRBV5-1 with TRBJ2-1, with D possibly TRBD1 on 6 matching bases. With 0 bases removed from V and 9 bases from J, the gap between germline ends came to 10 bases. The CDR3 covers 13 residues. Germline values: CDR1 SGHRS, CDR2 YFSETQ. CDR3 loop: CASSLGAGVEQFF. In DNA, the CDR3 is TGCGCCAGCAGCTTGGGGGCAGGGGTTGAGCAGTTCTTC.

The V call is TRBV5-6, the J call TRBJ1-2; possibly TRBD1 for D (5 bases). Trimming took 0 bases from V and 7 from J, leaving 19 bases between them. Germline lookup yields CDR1 SGHDT and CDR2 YYEEEE. This CDR3 comprises 16 residues. Written as DNA, the CDR3 is TGTGCCAGCAGCTTGGGGGGCGCACTCTCTACCGGTGGCTACACCTTC. Translated, it gives CASSLGGALSTGGYTF.

V and J are TRBV6-5 and TRBJ2-7, with 7 bases fitting TRBD1. The CDR3 spans 15 residues. Unmatched junction bases numbered 8, after V lost 6 bases and J lost 0 bases. CDR1 is MNHEY, CDR2 SVGAGI, per germline. In nucleotides, the CDR3 is TGTGCCAGCAGATCCACGGGACAGCCCTCCTACGAGCAGTACTTC. Its translation: CASRSTGQPSYEQYF.

This clone was found once. The J gene is TRBJ1-6, the V gene TRBV4-2; TRBD1 aligns across 9 bases. The germline CDR1 and CDR2 sequences are LGHNA and YNFKEQ. With 3 bases clipped from V and 10 bases from J, the junction kept 7 bases outside the gene matches. This CDR3 is built from 15 residues. CDR3 nucleotide sequence: TGTGCCAGCAGCCAGGAGGGGGACAGGGCGTCACCCCTCCACTTT. It encodes CASSQEGDRASPLHF.

DNA of the CDR3: TGTGCCAGCAGCCCCTCCAGGGGACCTGGAAACACCATATATTTT. It is translated as CASSPSRGPGNTIYF. V and J are TRBV5-4 and TRBJ1-3, with D perhaps matching TRBD1 (6 bases). The V end was cut by 4 bases, the J end by 2 bases, with 13 bases between. The CDR3 spans 15 residues. The germline CDR1 and CDR2 sequences are SGHNT and YYREEE (reference sequence).

The V and J genes are TRBV4-1 and TRBJ1-1, with 9 bases that match TRBD1. CDR1 and CDR2 from the germline V gene are MGHRA and YSYEKL. V dropped 6 bases and J dropped 9; count of bases not matched to a gene: 8. This CDR3 spans 13 amino acids. In nucleotides, the CDR3 is TGCGCCAGCAGTCCGGGACAGGGTTACAAAGCTTTCTTT. It codes for CASSPGQGYKAFF.

The J gene is TRBJ2-5, the V gene TRBV9, with 7 bases fitting TRBD2. Trimming took 4 bases from V and 4 from J; bases not matched to a gene: 7. Per the germline V gene, CDR1 is SGDLS and CDR2 is YYNGEE. CDR3 length equals 14 residues. The CDR3 protein is CASSPTSLIETQYF. In DNA, the CDR3 is TGTGCCAGCAGCCCGACTAGCCTAATAGAGACCCAGTACTTC.

The rearrangement uses TRBV9 and TRBJ2-5; tentative D call: TRBD2 (5 bases). The CDR3 is made up of 16 amino acids. V lost 1 base, J lost 1 base, and 14 bases lay in between. Germline V gives CDR1 SGDLS, CDR2 YYNGEE. The CDR3 here is CASSVNPGRGQETQYF. CDR3 nucleotides: TGTGCCAGCAGCGTAAACCCCGGTCGGGGCCAAGAGACCCAGTACTTC.

This chain connects TRBV28 to TRBJ2-7, with TRBD1 matching over 9 bases. Germline CDR1 MDHEN, CDR2 SYDVKM. The CDR3 sequence is 14 residues long. The ends lost 3 bases at V and 9 bases at J; junction bases unmatched: 9. The CDR3 nucleotides are TGTGCCAGCAGTTTCATGACAGGGGGAATGGTGCAGTACTTC. This sequence encodes CASSFMTGGMVQYF.

V usage is TRBV7-6 and J usage is TRBJ1-4; D is unclear. V lost 5 bases to trimming and J lost 6 bases, with 10 bases between them. In germline, CDR1 is SGHVS, CDR2 FNYEAQ. CDR3 size: 13 residues. CDR3 DNA: TGTGCCAGCAGCCGCAGTCGGGATGAAAAACTGTTTTTT. This sequence encodes CASSRSRDEKLFF.

The J gene is TRBJ2-5, the V gene TRBV9; 11 positions agree with TRBD2. The last part of the DNA fits TRBJ2-7 better; the J call may be wrong. CDR1 is SGDLS and CDR2 is YYNGEE in the germline V gene. The length of the CDR3 is 14 residues. This chain's CDR3 is CASSVSLAGDEQYF. The CDR3 DNA reads as TGTGCCAGCAGCGTCTCACTAGCGGGGGACGAGCAGTACTTC.